Following are 27 T cell receptor beta chains from one sample sequenced in a study of human T cells and chemical hapten exposure. Time point here: patch test 3, about 24 weeks after DPC sensitization. Treatment described: therapeutic diphenylcyclopropenone sensitization with weekly scalp DPC. TCRdb re-derived calls from the RACE reads in MiXCR, one entry per CDR3 protein. This table holds about 82,000 distinct CDR3 sequences, over 10% found once. Sequenced here: whole blood, sampled in connection with sensitization to the hapten diphenylcyclopropenone (DPC). The receptors derive from a woman in her fifties or sixties with alopecia areata. Some clones in this sample may be carry-over from other donors' samples.

In its sample, this clonotype was seen many times. The rearrangement links TRBV4-1 to TRBJ1-6; 9 bases match TRBD1. Germline V gene data show CDR1 as MGHRA and CDR2 as YSYEKL. The CDR3 runs 16 residues. The J segment lost 9 bases and the V segment lost 0 bases, leaving 6 bases of the junction unmatched. This CDR3 reads CASSQESGTGFSPLHF. As DNA, the CDR3 is TGCGCCAGCAGCCAAGAGTCCGGGACAGGGTTTTCACCCCTCCACTTT.

There are many counts of this clonotype. Compared with germline, one end of the junction differs, possibly owing to a read error. The chain uses TRBV20-1 and TRBJ2-1; TRBD2 matches at 12 bases. The CDR3 is made up of 15 amino acids. The germline V gene encodes CDR1 DFQATT and CDR2 SNEGSKA (reference sequence). The CDR3 nucleotides read TGCAGTGCTAGCCCCGGGACTAGCGGGTACAGTGAGCAGTTCTTC. Amino acid sequence: CSASPGTSGYSEQFF.

In this sample, this clonotype turned up a few times. The chain carries TRBV12-5 and TRBJ2-3; no definite D call. Looked up from germline, CDR1 is LGHNT and CDR2 is FRNRAP. Trimming removed 0 bases at V and 0 bases at J, with 10 bases between. The CDR3 is made up of 16 amino acids. The CDR3 spells CASGLVLDGSTDTQYF. CDR3 nucleotide sequence: TGTGCTAGTGGTTTGGTACTGGACGGGAGCACAGATACGCAGTATTTT.

This clonotype occurred many times. V gene TRBV10-3 combines with J gene TRBJ1-2; the D gene is possibly TRBD1 (5 bases). Trimming took 2 bases from V and 2 from J, leaving 6 bases between them. Germline loops: CDR1 ENHRY, CDR2 SYGVKD. CDR3 size: 13 residues. In nucleotides, the CDR3 is TGTGCCATCAGTGAGGACAGCAACTATGGCTACACCTTC. It yields the protein CAISEDSNYGYTF.

CDR3 DNA: TGTGCCAGCAGTTTGGCCAAAACTGGGGCCAACGTCCTGACTTTC. Its protein product is CASSLAKTGANVLTF. The chain uses TRBV28 and TRBJ2-6; D is undetermined. CDR1 is MDHEN, CDR2 SYDVKM, per germline. The ends were cut back, 3 bases at V and 2 bases at J, with 8 bases in the middle. The CDR3 runs 15 residues.

Regarding this clonotype: A much larger clone differs from this one at a single base, so this may be a read error. This chain joins TRBV27 and TRBJ2-5; no reliable D call. Germline V lookup: CDR1 MNHEY, CDR2 SMNVEV (reference sequence). Deletions cut 6 bases from V and 7 bases from J, with 6 bases between. The CDR3 has 10 amino acids. This chain's CDR3 is CASSWGTQYF. For the CDR3, the DNA is TGTGCCAGCAGCTGGGGGACCCAGTACTTC.

This clonotype appeared many times. The chain links TRBV6-6 to TRBJ2-1, with 12 bases matching TRBD2. CDR1 and CDR2 (germline): MNHNY, SVGAGI (reference sequence). This CDR3 contains 16 residues. J was trimmed by 8 bases and V by 0 bases; bases with no gene match: 5. This CDR3 is CASSYSPSGRVDEQFF. CDR3 nucleotide sequence: TGTGCCAGCAGTTACTCGCCTAGCGGGAGGGTGGATGAGCAGTTCTTC.

This clonotype was recorded a few times. V gene TRBV20-1 combines with J gene TRBJ1-5, with no clear D. The germline CDR1 and CDR2 sequences are DFQATT and SNEGSKA (reference sequence). CDR3 length: 15 residues. The ends were cut back, 5 bases at V and 3 bases at J, with 17 bases in the middle. The DNA of the CDR3 is TGCAGTGCTTCCCGGGCGGCGCAATACAATCAGCCCCAGCATTTT. Protein product: CSASRAAQYNQPQHF.

This clonotype occurred a few times. The chain carries TRBV5-1 and TRBJ2-3; 7 bases map to TRBD2. Germline V CDR1 and CDR2: SGHRS, YFSETQ. V trimming: 4 bases; J trimming: 2 bases; junction bases outside the gene matches: 7. The CDR3 has 15 amino acids. Here the CDR3 reads CASSPLAGDTDTQYF. CDR3 in DNA: TGCGCCAGCAGCCCGCTTGCGGGAGACACAGATACGCAGTATTTT.

This clonotype was counted at least ten times. The rearrangement joins TRBV10-3 to TRBJ2-3, with 11 bases matching TRBD1. Germline CDR1 and CDR2: ENHRY and SYGVKD. V trimming: 3 bases; J trimming: 4 bases; junction bases outside the gene matches: 9. This CDR3 is 17 amino acids long. The CDR3 reads CAISDPAGTGGADTQYF. In DNA form, the CDR3 reads TGTGCCATCAGTGACCCCGCCGGGACAGGGGGGGCAGATACGCAGTATTTT.

This clonotype was counted a few times. The chain employs TRBV14 and TRBJ2-1, with 9 bases lining up with TRBD2. The CDR3 sequence is 15 residues long. Germline CDR1 and CDR2: SGHDN and FVKESK. The V and J ends lost 6 bases and 7 bases, in that order; junction bases with no gene match: 10. The CDR3 bases are TGTGCCAGCAGGTCTAGCGGGATGAAGAGGAATGAGCAGTTCTTC. Amino acid sequence: CASRSSGMKRNEQFF.

In its sample, this clonotype was seen many times. The chain uses TRBV20-1 and TRBJ1-1; a weak D match, TRBD1 (5 bases). CDR1 is DFQATT, CDR2 SNEGSKA, per germline (reference sequence). V lost 1 base and J 1 base, leaving 10 bases between the germline ends. CDR3 length: 14 residues. The CDR3 nucleotides are TGCAGTGCTAGAGTCCCTAGGGGGAACACTGAAGCTTTCTTT. This gives the protein CSARVPRGNTEAFF.

This clonotype was seen only a few times. This chain uses TRBV9 with TRBJ2-1, with D unresolved. The length of the CDR3 is 14 residues. Trimming pared 6 bases from V and 7 bases from J, leaving 17 bases between. Germline V gene sequence: CDR1 SGDLS, CDR2 YYNGEE. The CDR3 loop is CASTPILVGNEQFF. CDR3 nucleotides: TGTGCCAGCACCCCAATTCTAGTGGGTAATGAGCAGTTCTTC.

This clonotype was counted ten times or more. This chain connects TRBV29-1 to TRBJ2-7, with 7 bases aligning to TRBD2. The junction had 7 bases not matched to a gene; V was cut back by 6 bases and J by 2 bases. The CDR3 sequence is 13 residues long. Germline CDR1 SQVTM, CDR2 ANQGSEA. The CDR3 here is CSVGGLGAYEQYF. CDR3 coding DNA: TGCAGCGTGGGCGGACTAGGGGCCTACGAGCAGTACTTC.

The rearrangement links TRBV6-6 to TRBJ2-1; D might be TRBD2 (5 bases). Germline V CDR1 and CDR2: MNHNY, SVGAGI (reference sequence). The CDR3 totals 14 residues. V was trimmed by 0 bases and J by 4 bases, leaving 7 bases between them. CDR3 protein: CASSYSRGYNEQFF. The CDR3 DNA reads TGTGCCAGCAGTTACTCACGCGGGTACAATGAGCAGTTCTTC.

This clonotype was detected many times. This chain joins TRBV5-1 and TRBJ2-3; no reliable D call. With 0 bases removed from V and 7 bases from J, the gap between germline ends came to 3 bases. CDR3 length: 11 residues. The V gene's germline CDR1 is SGHRS and CDR2 YFSETQ. The CDR3 DNA sequence: TGCGCCAGCAGCTTGGAGAATACGCAGTATTTT. Translating it yields CASSLENTQYF.

This clonotype was recorded at least ten times. This rearrangement joins TRBV6-5 to TRBJ2-2; D unclear. CDR1 and CDR2 (germline): MNHEY, SVGAGI. The CDR3 spans 16 residues. Trimming shortened V by 6 bases and J by 0 bases, and 14 bases separated the two germline ends. CDR3 sequence (DNA): TGTGCCAGCAGAAACCCCAGGATGGCGAACACCGGGGAGCTGTTTTTT. The encoded protein is CASRNPRMANTGELFF.

This clonotype was found many times. V usage is TRBV11-2 and J usage is TRBJ2-1, with 8 positions matching TRBD2. The germline V gene encodes CDR1 SGHAT and CDR2 FQNNGV. The V gene end was trimmed by 5 bases and the J gene end by 6 bases; junction bases not matched to a gene: 18. The length of the CDR3 is 18 residues. CDR3 residues: CASSPRVMKAGAGNEQFF. In DNA, the CDR3 is TGTGCCAGCAGCCCTAGGGTAATGAAAGCGGGAGCAGGCAATGAGCAGTTCTTC.

This clonotype was recorded a few times. This sequence joins TRBV29-1 and TRBJ2-7, with D uncertain. CDR1 is SQVTM, CDR2 ANQGSEA, per germline. V gave up 0 bases and J gave up 7 bases, with 7 bases separating them. This CDR3 is 11 amino acids long. CDR3 amino acids: CSVEDQFEQYF. CDR3 nucleotides: TGCAGCGTTGAAGATCAATTTGAGCAGTACTTC.

This chain connects TRBV10-3 to TRBJ1-1, with TRBD1 as a possible D gene (6 bases). V was shortened by 5 bases and J by 0 bases, with 10 bases between the two germline ends. The CDR3 has 14 residues. From germline, CDR1 is ENHRY and CDR2 SYGVKD. The CDR3, as DNA: TGTGCCATCAGTACGGACAGTTTGAACACTGAAGCTTTCTTT. Protein product: CAISTDSLNTEAFF.

This clonotype was detected a few times. V gene TRBV7-9 combines with J gene TRBJ2-5; a weak D match, TRBD2 (6 bases). Trimming took 6 bases from V and 2 from J, leaving 19 bases between them. Looked up from germline, CDR1 is SEHNR and CDR2 is FQNEAQ (reference sequence). This CDR3 region has 16 residues. CDR3 loop: CASRESLSGRQETQYF. In nucleotides, the CDR3 is TGTGCCAGCAGGGAAAGCTTATCCGGGAGACAAGAGACCCAGTACTTC.

This clonotype was seen only a few times. The chain is built from TRBV5-4 and TRBJ2-1; D possibly uses TRBD1 or TRBD2 (5 bases each). The CDR3 runs to 15 residues. V was shortened by 0 bases and J by 0 bases, with 7 bases between the two germline ends. Per germline, CDR1 SGHNT and CDR2 YYREEE (reference sequence). Here the CDR3 reads CASSLGGTSYNEQFF. The CDR3 DNA is TGTGCCAGCAGCTTGGGGGGGACCTCCTACAATGAGCAGTTCTTC. Variable domain in full (rest from reference TRBV5-4 and TRBJ2-1): ETGVTQSPTHLIKTRGQQVTLRCSSQSGHNTVSWYQQALGQGPQFIFQYYREEENGRGNFPPRFSGLQFPNYSSELNVNALELDDSALYLCASSLGGTSYNEQFFGPGTRLTVL.

The chain joins TRBV13 to TRBJ1-1, with D maybe TRBD1 (5 bases). The V gene lost 0 bases and the J gene lost 0 bases, with 11 bases spanning the gap. Germline V gene sequence: CDR1 PRHDT, CDR2 FYEKMQ (reference sequence). This CDR3 region has 16 residues. This CDR3 reads CASSLGGNRMNTEAFF. Here the CDR3 DNA reads TGTGCCAGCAGCTTAGGGGGAAACAGGATGAACACTGAAGCTTTCTTT.

CDR3 nucleotides: TGTGCCAGCTCACCATTACCGGTCCTTCGAACCTCCTACGAGCAGTACTTC. Its translation: CASSPLPVLRTSYEQYF. The gene calls are TRBV18 and TRBJ2-7, with D uncertain. Trimming removed 2 bases at V and 0 bases at J, with 17 bases between. The CDR3 is 17 residues long. Looked up from germline, CDR1 is KGHSH and CDR2 is LQKENI.

The table lists this clonotype with a few counts. The chain recombines TRBV5-1 with TRBJ2-3; D is uncertain. Germline CDR1 SGHRS, CDR2 YFSETQ. The germline V and J ends were trimmed by 0 bases and 0 bases, with 11 bases remaining between them. The CDR3 has 16 amino acids. In nucleotides, the CDR3 is TGCGCCAGCAGCTTGGGTGCTGGCAAGAGCACAGATACGCAGTATTTT. It is translated as CASSLGAGKSTDTQYF.

V gene TRBV12-5 combines with J gene TRBJ2-3, with TRBD2 matching 7 bases. The length of the CDR3 is 15 residues. V trimming: 9 bases; J trimming: 2 bases; junction bases outside the gene matches: 11. Germline assignment: CDR1 LGHNT and CDR2 FRNRAP. The CDR3 loop reads CASYSGFTITDTQYF. CDR3 bases: TGTGCTAGCTATAGCGGGTTTACAATCACAGATACGCAGTATTTT.

The CDR3, as DNA: TGTGCCAGCTCGCGGCCTAGCGAATACGATGAGCAGTTCTTC. Protein: CASSRPSEYDEQFF. This chain connects TRBV11-1 to TRBJ2-1; D is possibly TRBD2 (6 bases). This CDR3 is built from 14 residues. From germline, CDR1 is SGHAT and CDR2 FQDESV (reference sequence). V lost 8 bases and J 8 bases, leaving 19 bases between the germline ends.